The 2 T cell receptor beta chains below were found in one sample sequenced in a study of regulatory T cells in long-lasting Graves disease. TCR beta libraries were built with iRepertoire HTBI primers and Arm-PCR of CDR3 regions. Via MiXCR, TCRdb re-called the multiplex PCR reads, giving one row per CDR3 protein. Here the sample spans a few hundred thousand distinct CDR3 sequences, approximately 13% being singletons. The time point denotes: newly diagnosed GD, antithyroid drugs for less than 3 months. Extracted RNA from PBMCs served as the source of the TCR library. The sample was also reused in another study, on T cells in Graves' hyperthyroidism and ophthalmopathy.

The source material was peripheral blood mononuclear cells (PBMCs), sampled at new diagnosis, from a patient treated with antithyroid drugs. All receptors derive from a man under 40 with Graves disease.

The V gene is TRBV11-2, the J gene TRBJ1-2; D uncertain. The CDR3 is made up of 14 amino acids. Trimming pared 0 bases from V and 5 bases from J, leaving 10 bases between. From germline, CDR1 is SGHAT and CDR2 FQNNGV. CDR3 amino acids: CASSLEGFSYGYTF. CDR3 in DNA: TGTGCCAGCAGCTTAGAGGGATTTTCGTATGGCTACACCTTC.

This clonotype was seen only a few times. The chain uses TRBV4-1 and TRBJ2-5, with D uncertain. The germline V gene encodes CDR1 MGHRA and CDR2 YSYEKL. Trimming removed 1 base at V and 1 base at J, with 19 bases between. The CDR3 spans 18 residues. CDR3 nucleotide sequence: TGCGCCAGCAGCCAAGCCATACCTGGGTTTCGAGCCCAAGAGACCCAGTACTTC. Translated, it gives CASSQAIPGFRAQETQYF.